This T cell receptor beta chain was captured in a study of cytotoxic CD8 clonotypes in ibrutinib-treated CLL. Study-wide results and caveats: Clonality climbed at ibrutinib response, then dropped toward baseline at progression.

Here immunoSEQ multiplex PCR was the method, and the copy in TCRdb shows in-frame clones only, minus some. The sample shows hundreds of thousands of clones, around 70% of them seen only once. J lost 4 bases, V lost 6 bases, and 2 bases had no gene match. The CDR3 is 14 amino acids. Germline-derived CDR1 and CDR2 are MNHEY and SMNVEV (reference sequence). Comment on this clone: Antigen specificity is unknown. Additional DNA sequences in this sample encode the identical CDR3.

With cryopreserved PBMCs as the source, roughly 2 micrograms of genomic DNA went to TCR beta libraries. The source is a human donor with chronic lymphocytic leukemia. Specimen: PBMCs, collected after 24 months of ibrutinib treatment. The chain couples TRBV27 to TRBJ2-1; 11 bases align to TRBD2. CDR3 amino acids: CASSLAGGYNEQFF. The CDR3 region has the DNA TGTGCCAGCAGCCTAGCGGGAGGATACAATGAGCAGTTCTTC.